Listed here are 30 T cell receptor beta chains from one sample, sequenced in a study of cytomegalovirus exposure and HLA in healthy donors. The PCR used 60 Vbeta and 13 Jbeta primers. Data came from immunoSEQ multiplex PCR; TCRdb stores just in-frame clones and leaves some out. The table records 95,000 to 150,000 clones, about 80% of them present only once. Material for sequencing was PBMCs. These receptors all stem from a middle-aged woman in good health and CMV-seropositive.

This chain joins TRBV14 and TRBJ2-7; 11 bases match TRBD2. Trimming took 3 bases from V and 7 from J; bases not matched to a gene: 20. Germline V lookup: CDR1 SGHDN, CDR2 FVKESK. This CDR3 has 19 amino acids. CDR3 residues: CASSHSFWSGTSGVREQYF. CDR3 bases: TGTGCCAGCAGCCATTCCTTTTGGTCCGGGACTAGCGGAGTAAGGGAGCAGTACTTC.

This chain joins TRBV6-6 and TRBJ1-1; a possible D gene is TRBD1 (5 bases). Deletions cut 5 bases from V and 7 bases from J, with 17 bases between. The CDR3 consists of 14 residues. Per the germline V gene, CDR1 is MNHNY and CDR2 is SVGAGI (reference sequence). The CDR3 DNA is TGTGCCAGCAGTCTACGGGGGGGAATTGTTGAAGCTTTCTTT. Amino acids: CASSLRGGIVEAFF.

This CDR3 is CASSQGLAGSVYNEQFF. DNA of the CDR3: TGCGCCAGCAGCCAAGGGCTAGCGGGGTCCGTTTACAATGAGCAGTTCTTC. This chain joins TRBV4-1 and TRBJ2-1; 9 positions agree with TRBD2. V shed 1 base, J shed 4 bases, and the junction held 8 bases outside the gene matches. CDR1 and CDR2 (germline): MGHRA, YSYEKL. The CDR3 contains 17 residues.

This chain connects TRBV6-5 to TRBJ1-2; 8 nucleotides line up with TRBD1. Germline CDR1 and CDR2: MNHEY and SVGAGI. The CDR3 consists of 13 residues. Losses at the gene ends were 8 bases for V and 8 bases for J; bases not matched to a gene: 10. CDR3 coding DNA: TGTGCCAGCGGAAAAGGACAGGGTGGAGGCTACACCTTC. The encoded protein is CASGKGQGGGYTF.

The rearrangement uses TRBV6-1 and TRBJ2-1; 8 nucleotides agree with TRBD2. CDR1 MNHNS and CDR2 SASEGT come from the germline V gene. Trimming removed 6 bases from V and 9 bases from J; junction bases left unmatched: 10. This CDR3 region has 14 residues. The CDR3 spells CASSLTREGVEQFF. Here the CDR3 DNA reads TGTGCCAGCAGCCTGACTCGGGAGGGCGTTGAGCAGTTCTTC.

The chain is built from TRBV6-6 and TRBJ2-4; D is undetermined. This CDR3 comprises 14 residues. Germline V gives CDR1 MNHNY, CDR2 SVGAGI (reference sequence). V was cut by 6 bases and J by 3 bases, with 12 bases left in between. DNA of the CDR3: TGTGCCAGCAGCGGAGCCGGAGTCAAAAACATTCAGTACTTC. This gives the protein CASSGAGVKNIQYF.

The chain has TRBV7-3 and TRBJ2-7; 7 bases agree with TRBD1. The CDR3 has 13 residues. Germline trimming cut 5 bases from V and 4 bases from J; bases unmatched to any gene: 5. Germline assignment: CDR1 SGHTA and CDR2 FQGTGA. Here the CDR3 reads CASSETGLYEQYF. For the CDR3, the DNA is TGTGCCAGCAGCGAGACAGGGTTGTACGAGCAGTACTTC. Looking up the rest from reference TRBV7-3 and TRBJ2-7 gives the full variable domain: GAGVSQTPSNKVTEKGKYVELRCDPISGHTALYWYRQSLGQGPEFLIYFQGTGAADDSGLPNDRFFAVRPEGSVSTLKIQRTERGDSAVYLCASSETGLYEQYFGPGTRLTVT.

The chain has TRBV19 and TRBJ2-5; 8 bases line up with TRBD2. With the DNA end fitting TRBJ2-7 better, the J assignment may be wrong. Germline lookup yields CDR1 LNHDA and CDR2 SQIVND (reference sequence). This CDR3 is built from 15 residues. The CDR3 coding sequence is TGTGCCAGTAGTATTACGAGCGGGAGTGGGTACGAGCAGTACTTC. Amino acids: CASSITSGSGYEQYF.

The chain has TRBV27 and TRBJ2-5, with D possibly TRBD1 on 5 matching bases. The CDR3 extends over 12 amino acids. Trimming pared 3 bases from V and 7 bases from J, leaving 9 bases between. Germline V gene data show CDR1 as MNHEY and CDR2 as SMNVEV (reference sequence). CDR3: CASSLPQGTQYF. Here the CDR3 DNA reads TGTGCCAGCAGTTTGCCTCAGGGGACCCAGTACTTC.

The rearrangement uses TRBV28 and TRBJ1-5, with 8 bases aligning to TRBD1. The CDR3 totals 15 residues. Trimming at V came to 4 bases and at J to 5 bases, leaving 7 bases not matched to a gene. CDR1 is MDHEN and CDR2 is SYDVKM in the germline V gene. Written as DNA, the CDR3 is TGTGCCAGCAGTTCTCTCGGACAGGGCGATCAGCCCCAGCATTTT. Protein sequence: CASSSLGQGDQPQHF.

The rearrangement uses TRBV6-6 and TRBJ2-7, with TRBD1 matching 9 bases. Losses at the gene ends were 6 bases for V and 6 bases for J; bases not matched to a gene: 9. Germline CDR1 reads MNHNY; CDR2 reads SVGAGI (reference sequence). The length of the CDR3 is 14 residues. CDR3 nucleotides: TGTGCCAGCAGGGAACCGGGACAGGGTCGCGAGCAGTACTTC. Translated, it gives CASREPGQGREQYF.

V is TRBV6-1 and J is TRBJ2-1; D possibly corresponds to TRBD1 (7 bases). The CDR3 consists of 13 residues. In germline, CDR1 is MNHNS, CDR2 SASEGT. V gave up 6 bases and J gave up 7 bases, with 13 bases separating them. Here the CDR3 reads CASRGPGGNEQFF. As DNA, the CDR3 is TGTGCCAGCAGGGGCCCAGGGGGGAATGAGCAGTTCTTC.

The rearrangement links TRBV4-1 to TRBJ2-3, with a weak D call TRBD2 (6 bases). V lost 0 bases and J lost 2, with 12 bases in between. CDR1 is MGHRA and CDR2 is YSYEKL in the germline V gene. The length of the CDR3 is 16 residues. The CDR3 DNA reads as TGCGCCAGCAGCCAAGAAGGGTGGAGGGCCACAGATACGCAGTATTTT. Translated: CASSQEGWRATDTQYF.

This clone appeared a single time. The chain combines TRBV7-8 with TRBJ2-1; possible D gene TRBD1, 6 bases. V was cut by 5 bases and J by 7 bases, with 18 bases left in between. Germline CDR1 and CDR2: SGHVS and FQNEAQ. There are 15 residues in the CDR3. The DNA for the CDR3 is TGTGCCAGCAGCGCCGGTACAGGGAATTCGAATGAGCAGTTCTTC. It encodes CASSAGTGNSNEQFF.

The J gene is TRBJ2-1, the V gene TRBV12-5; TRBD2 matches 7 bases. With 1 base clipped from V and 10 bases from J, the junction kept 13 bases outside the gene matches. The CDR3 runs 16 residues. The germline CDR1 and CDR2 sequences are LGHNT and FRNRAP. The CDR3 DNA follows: TGTGCTAGTGGTTTGGGTGGACTAGAAGCTCTTGGCGAGCAGTTCTTC. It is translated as CASGLGGLEALGEQFF.

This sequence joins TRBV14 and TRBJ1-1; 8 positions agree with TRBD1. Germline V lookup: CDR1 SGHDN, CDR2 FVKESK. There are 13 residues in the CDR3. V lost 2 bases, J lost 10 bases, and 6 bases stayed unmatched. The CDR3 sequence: CASSQHLQGAAFF. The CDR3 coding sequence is TGTGCCAGCAGCCAACACCTTCAGGGGGCAGCTTTCTTT.

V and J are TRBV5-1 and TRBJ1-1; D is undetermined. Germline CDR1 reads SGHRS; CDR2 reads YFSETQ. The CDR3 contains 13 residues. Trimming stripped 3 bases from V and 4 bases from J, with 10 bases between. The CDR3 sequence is CASSWNRGTEAFF. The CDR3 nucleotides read TGCGCCAGCAGCTGGAATCGGGGCACTGAAGCTTTCTTT.

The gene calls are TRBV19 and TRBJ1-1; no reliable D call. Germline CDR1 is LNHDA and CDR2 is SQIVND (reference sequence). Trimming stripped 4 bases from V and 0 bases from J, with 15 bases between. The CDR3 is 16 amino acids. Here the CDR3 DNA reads TGTGCCAGTAGTACTCGTTCAACAGCCTTGAACACTGAAGCTTTCTTT. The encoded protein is CASSTRSTALNTEAFF. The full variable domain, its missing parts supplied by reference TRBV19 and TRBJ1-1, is DGGITQSPKYLFRKEGQNVTLSCEQNLNHDAMYWYRQDPGQGLRLIYYSQIVNDFQKGDIAEGYSVSREKKESFPLTVTSAQKNPTAFYLCASSTRSTALNTEAFFGQGTRLTVV.

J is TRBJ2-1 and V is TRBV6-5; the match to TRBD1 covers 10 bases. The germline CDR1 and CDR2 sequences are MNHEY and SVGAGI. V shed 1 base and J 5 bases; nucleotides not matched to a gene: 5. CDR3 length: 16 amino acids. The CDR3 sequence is CASSYYRQGANNEQFF. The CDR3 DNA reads TGTGCCAGCAGTTACTATCGACAGGGGGCTAACAATGAGCAGTTCTTC.

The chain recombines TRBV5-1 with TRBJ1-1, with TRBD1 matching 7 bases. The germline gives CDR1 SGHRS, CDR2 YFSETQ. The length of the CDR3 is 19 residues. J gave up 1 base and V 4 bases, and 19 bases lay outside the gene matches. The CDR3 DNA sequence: TGCGCCAGCAGCCTTATGGGGGCCCCCACAGGGGCGGAGAACACTGAAGCTTTCTTT. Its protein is CASSLMGAPTGAENTEAFF.

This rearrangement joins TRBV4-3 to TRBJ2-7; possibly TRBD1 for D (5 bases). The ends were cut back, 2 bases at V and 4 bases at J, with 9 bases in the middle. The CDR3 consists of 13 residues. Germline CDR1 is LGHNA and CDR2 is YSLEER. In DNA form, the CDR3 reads TGCGCCAGCAGCCAAAGCAGGGAATACGAGCAGTACTTC. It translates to CASSQSREYEQYF.

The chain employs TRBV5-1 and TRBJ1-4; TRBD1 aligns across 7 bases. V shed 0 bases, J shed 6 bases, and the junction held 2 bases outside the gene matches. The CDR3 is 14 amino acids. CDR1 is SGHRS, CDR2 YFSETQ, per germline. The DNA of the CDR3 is TGCGCCAGCAGCTTGGCAGGGGGTTATGAAAAACTGTTTTTT. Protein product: CASSLAGGYEKLFF.

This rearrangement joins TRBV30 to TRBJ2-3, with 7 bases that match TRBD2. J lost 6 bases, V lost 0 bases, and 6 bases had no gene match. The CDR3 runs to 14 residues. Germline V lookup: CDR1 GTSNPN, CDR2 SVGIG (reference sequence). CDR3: CAWSVLRETDTQYF. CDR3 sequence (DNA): TGTGCCTGGAGTGTATTGCGGGAGACCGATACGCAGTATTTT.

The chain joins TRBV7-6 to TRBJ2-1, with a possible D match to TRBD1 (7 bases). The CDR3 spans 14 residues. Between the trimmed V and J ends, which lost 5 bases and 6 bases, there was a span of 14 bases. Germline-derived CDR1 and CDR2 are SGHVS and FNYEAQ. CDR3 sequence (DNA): TGTGCCAGCAGCGAATACCAGGGGGGCAATGAGCAGTTCTTC. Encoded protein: CASSEYQGGNEQFF.

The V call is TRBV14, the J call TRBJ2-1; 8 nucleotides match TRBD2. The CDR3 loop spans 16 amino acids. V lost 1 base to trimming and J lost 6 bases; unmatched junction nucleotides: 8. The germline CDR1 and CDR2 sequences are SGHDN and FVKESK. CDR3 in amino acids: CASSQGYGRGGNEQFF. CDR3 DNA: TGTGCCAGCAGCCAAGGTTACGGGAGGGGGGGCAATGAGCAGTTCTTC.

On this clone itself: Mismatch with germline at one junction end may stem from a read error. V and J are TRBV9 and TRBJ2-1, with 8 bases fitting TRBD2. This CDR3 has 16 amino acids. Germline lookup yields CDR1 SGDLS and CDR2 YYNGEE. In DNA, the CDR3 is TGTGCCGGCAGCGTAGAGGCGGGAGGCCTCTACAATGAGCAGTTCTTC. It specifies CAGSVEAGGLYNEQFF.

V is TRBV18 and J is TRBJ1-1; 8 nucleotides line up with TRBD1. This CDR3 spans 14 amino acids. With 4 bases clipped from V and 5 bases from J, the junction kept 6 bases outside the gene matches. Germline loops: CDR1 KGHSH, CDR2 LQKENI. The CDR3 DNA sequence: TGTGCCAGCTCACTCGCAGGGGGCGATACTGAAGCTTTCTTT. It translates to CASSLAGGDTEAFF.

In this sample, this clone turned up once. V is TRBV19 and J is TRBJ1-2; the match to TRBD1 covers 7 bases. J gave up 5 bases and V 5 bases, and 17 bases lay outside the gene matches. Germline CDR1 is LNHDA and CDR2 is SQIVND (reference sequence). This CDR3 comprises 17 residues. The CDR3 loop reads CASSPQVGTAFQYGYTF. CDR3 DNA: TGTGCCAGTAGTCCCCAGGTGGGGACAGCATTCCAATATGGCTACACCTTC.

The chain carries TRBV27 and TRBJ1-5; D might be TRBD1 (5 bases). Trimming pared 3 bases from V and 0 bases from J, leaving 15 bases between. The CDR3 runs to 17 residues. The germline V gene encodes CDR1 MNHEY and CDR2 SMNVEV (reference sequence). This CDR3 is CASSFKGDRASNQPQHF. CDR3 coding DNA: TGTGCCAGCAGTTTTAAAGGAGACAGAGCTAGCAATCAGCCCCAGCATTTT.

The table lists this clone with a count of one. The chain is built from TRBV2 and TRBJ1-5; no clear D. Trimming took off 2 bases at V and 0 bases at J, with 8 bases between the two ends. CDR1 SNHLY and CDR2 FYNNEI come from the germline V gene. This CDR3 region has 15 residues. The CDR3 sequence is CASSERSTSNQPQHF. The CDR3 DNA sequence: TGTGCCAGCAGTGAACGCAGTACTAGCAATCAGCCCCAGCATTTT.